Shown below are 18 T cell receptor beta chains from a single sample sequenced in a study of control samples from healthy donors and cancer patients. Measured with immunoSEQ multiplex PCR; TCRdb has only the in-frame clones, and not every one. The table records approximately 7,000 clones, about four fifths of them present only once. Sequences were obtained from PBMCs. The receptors originated from a man between 65 and 85 years old with lung cancer.

This clone was seen a few times. The rearrangement joins TRBV25-1 to TRBJ1-6; the match to TRBD1 covers 8 bases. The length of the CDR3 is 15 residues. The V segment lost 2 bases and the J segment 9 bases; nucleotides outside the gene matches: 6. CDR1 is MGHDK, CDR2 SYGVNS, per germline. CDR3 in DNA: TGTGCCAGCAGTGAACCCACAGGGGGGATTTCACCCCTCCACTTT. Translating gives CASSEPTGGISPLHF.

The V call is TRBV27, the J call TRBJ2-3; unclear D gene. Germline-derived CDR1 and CDR2 are MNHEY and SMNVEV (reference sequence). The CDR3 is 14 residues long. Deletions cut 10 bases from V and 4 bases from J, with 18 bases between. Written as DNA, the CDR3 is TGTGCCACCAGCCGGGCGATTCGATCAGATACGCAGTATTTT. Amino acid sequence: CATSRAIRSDTQYF.

The V gene is TRBV5-1, the J gene TRBJ2-7, with 7 bases identical to TRBD1. The junction had 15 bases not matched to a gene; V was cut back by 0 bases and J by 6 bases. The CDR3 spans 17 residues. Germline CDR1 and CDR2: SGHRS and YFSETQ. This CDR3 is CASSLAGGAGGASEQYF. As DNA, the CDR3 is TGCGCCAGCAGCTTGGCCGGAGGAGCAGGGGGTGCCTCCGAGCAGTACTTC. Based on the CDR3 plus reference TRBV5-1 and TRBJ2-7, the full variable domain is KAGVTQTPRYLIKTRGQQVTLSCSPISGHRSVSWYQQTPGQGLQFLFEYFSETQRNKGNFPGRFSGRQFSNSRSEMNVSTLELGDSALYLCASSLAGGAGGASEQYFGPGTRLTVT.

The chain uses TRBV10-3 and TRBJ2-2; D is ambiguous. V gave up 0 bases and J gave up 7 bases, with 3 bases separating them. Looked up from germline, CDR1 is ENHRY and CDR2 is SYGVKD. This CDR3 is built from 12 residues. The CDR3 sequence is CAISESNGELFF. Written as DNA, the CDR3 is TGTGCCATCAGTGAGTCTAACGGGGAGCTGTTTTTT.

This chain joins TRBV7-6 and TRBJ2-1; 12 bases line up with TRBD1. Germline assignment: CDR1 SGHVS and CDR2 FNYEAQ. V trimming: 3 bases; J trimming: 10 bases; junction bases outside the gene matches: 7. The CDR3 is 15 residues long. CDR3 loop: CASSFTGQGAGEQFF. Written as DNA, the CDR3 is TGTGCCAGCAGCTTCACGGGACAGGGGGCTGGAGAGCAGTTCTTC. Complete variable domain (other parts from reference TRBV7-6 and TRBJ2-1): GAGVSQSPRYKVTKRGQDVALRCDPISGHVSLYWYRQALGQGPEFLTYFNYEAQQDKSGLPNDRFSAERPEGSISTLTIQRTEQRDSAMYRCASSFTGQGAGEQFFGPGTRLTVL.

V and J are TRBV19 and TRBJ2-6; 9 bases line up with TRBD1. Germline-derived CDR1 and CDR2 are LNHDA and SQIVND (reference sequence). This CDR3 is built from 17 residues. V shed 6 bases and J 1 base; nucleotides not matched to a gene: 7. For the CDR3, the DNA is TGTGCCAGTAGACAAACAGGGGGCGCGTCTGGGGCCAACGTCCTGACTTTC. Translation: CASRQTGGASGANVLTF.

The rearrangement links TRBV29-1 to TRBJ2-3; 8 nucleotides match TRBD2. Trimming took 7 bases from V and 2 from J; bases not matched to a gene: 11. This CDR3 region has 15 residues. The germline V gene has CDR1 SQVTM and CDR2 ANQGSEA. CDR3 loop: CSAGGAGANTDTQYF. The CDR3 nucleotides are TGCAGCGCGGGAGGGGCGGGAGCGAACACAGATACGCAGTATTTT.

This chain joins TRBV5-1 and TRBJ1-4; TRBD1 aligns across 9 bases. The CDR3 is 14 amino acids. Germline loops: CDR1 SGHRS, CDR2 YFSETQ. V was pared by 2 bases and J by 8 bases, with 4 bases of the junction left unmatched. The CDR3 region is CASSLSGTGEKLFF. The CDR3 nucleotides read TGCGCCAGCAGCTTATCCGGGACAGGGGAAAAACTGTTTTTT.

The V and J genes are TRBV10-2 and TRBJ2-7; 13 bases match TRBD2. With V trimmed by 5 bases and J by 5 bases, 12 bases remained unmatched. Germline CDR1 reads WSHSY; CDR2 reads SAAADI. CDR3 length: 17 amino acids. DNA for the CDR3: TGCGCCAGCAGTTCCCGGAGGACTAGCGGGAGTAACGACGAGCAGTACTTC. It encodes CASSSRRTSGSNDEQYF.

The rearrangement uses TRBV19 and TRBJ1-1; D is perhaps TRBD1 (5 bases). V dropped 6 bases and J dropped 0 bases, with 20 bases sitting between them. Germline CDR1 is LNHDA and CDR2 is SQIVND (reference sequence). The length of the CDR3 is 17 residues. The CDR3 here is CASRAARTSYMNTEAFF. The CDR3 nucleotides read TGTGCCAGTAGAGCGGCCCGGACATCTTACATGAACACTGAAGCTTTCTTT.

This sequence joins TRBV6-5 and TRBJ1-5; 7 bases match TRBD1. This CDR3 has 14 amino acids. Per the germline V gene, CDR1 is MNHEY and CDR2 is SVGAGI. Losses at the gene ends were 6 bases for V and 5 bases for J; bases not matched to a gene: 7. CDR3 bases: TGTGCCAGCAGACAGCGACAGGGTTATCAGCCCCAGCATTTT. Residues: CASRQRQGYQPQHF.

In this sample, this clone turned up a few times. CDR3: CASSAGLAGGPLGEQYF. The DNA of the CDR3 is TGTGCCAGTAGTGCCGGACTGGCGGGAGGGCCGCTAGGGGAGCAGTACTTC. The rearrangement joins TRBV19 to TRBJ2-7; 9 nucleotides match TRBD2. Germline V CDR1 and CDR2: LNHDA, SQIVND (reference sequence). V lost 5 bases, J lost 7 bases, and 18 bases stayed unmatched. The CDR3 runs to 17 residues.

J is TRBJ2-3 and V is TRBV5-1; tentatively, D is TRBD2 (6 bases). This CDR3 has 16 residues. Germline CDR1 reads SGHRS; CDR2 reads YFSETQ. Trimming removed 5 bases from V and 0 bases from J, with 16 bases in between. CDR3 sequence (DNA): TGCGCCAGCAGTAGCGGAAGACCTCCCAGCACAGATACGCAGTATTTT. Amino acid sequence: CASSSGRPPSTDTQYF. Full variable domain (outside the CDR3, taken from reference TRBV5-1 and TRBJ2-3): KAGVTQTPRYLIKTRGQQVTLSCSPISGHRSVSWYQQTPGQGLQFLFEYFSETQRNKGNFPGRFSGRQFSNSRSEMNVSTLELGDSALYLCASSSGRPPSTDTQYFGPGTRLTVL.

V usage is TRBV6-1 and J usage is TRBJ2-5, with TRBD2 identical over 10 bases. The CDR3 is 20 residues long. Trimming took 1 base from V and 5 from J; bases not matched to a gene: 19. Germline V CDR1 and CDR2: MNHNS, SASEGT. The chain's CDR3 is CASSEGNRGAGGPRSETQYF. In DNA form, the CDR3 reads TGTGCCAGCAGTGAAGGAAATCGGGGAGCGGGAGGGCCAAGAAGCGAGACCCAGTACTTC.

The CDR3 DNA is TGTGCCAGCAGAAGAGTCCCGGGACTAGCGGTCGGGGGACATGAGCAGTTCTTC. It translates to CASRRVPGLAVGGHEQFF. The V gene is TRBV28, the J gene TRBJ2-1; 11 bases map to TRBD2. Germline-derived CDR1 and CDR2 are MDHEN and SYDVKM. After removal of 6 bases from V and 8 bases from J, the junction contained 18 bases not matched to a gene. The CDR3 length is 18 residues.

This clone was detected only a few times. The rearrangement uses TRBV18 and TRBJ2-1; TRBD2 aligns across 12 bases. The V segment lost 5 bases and the J segment 7 bases; nucleotides outside the gene matches: 9. Germline V gives CDR1 KGHSH, CDR2 LQKENI. CDR3 length: 16 residues. CDR3 amino acids: CASSSTTSGSLNEQFF. In nucleotides, the CDR3 is TGTGCCAGCTCATCCACGACTAGCGGGAGTTTGAATGAGCAGTTCTTC.

In its sample, this clone was seen a few times. V and J are TRBV27 and TRBJ1-4, with no clear D. V was trimmed by 4 bases and J by 0 bases, leaving 9 bases between them. The CDR3 length is 15 residues. Germline V gene sequence: CDR1 MNHEY, CDR2 SMNVEV (reference sequence). The CDR3 nucleotides are TGTGCCAGCAGTTCCGGGCCTGCAACTAATGAAAAACTGTTTTTT. Translation gives CASSSGPATNEKLFF.

The chain links TRBV5-6 to TRBJ1-3; 8 nucleotides match TRBD1. CDR3 length: 15 residues. V shed 0 bases and J 3 bases; nucleotides not matched to a gene: 2. Germline V gene sequence: CDR1 SGHDT, CDR2 YYEEEE. CDR3 coding DNA: TGTGCCAGCAGCTTGGGACAGGGGAATGGAAACACCATATATTTT. Protein product: CASSLGQGNGNTIYF.